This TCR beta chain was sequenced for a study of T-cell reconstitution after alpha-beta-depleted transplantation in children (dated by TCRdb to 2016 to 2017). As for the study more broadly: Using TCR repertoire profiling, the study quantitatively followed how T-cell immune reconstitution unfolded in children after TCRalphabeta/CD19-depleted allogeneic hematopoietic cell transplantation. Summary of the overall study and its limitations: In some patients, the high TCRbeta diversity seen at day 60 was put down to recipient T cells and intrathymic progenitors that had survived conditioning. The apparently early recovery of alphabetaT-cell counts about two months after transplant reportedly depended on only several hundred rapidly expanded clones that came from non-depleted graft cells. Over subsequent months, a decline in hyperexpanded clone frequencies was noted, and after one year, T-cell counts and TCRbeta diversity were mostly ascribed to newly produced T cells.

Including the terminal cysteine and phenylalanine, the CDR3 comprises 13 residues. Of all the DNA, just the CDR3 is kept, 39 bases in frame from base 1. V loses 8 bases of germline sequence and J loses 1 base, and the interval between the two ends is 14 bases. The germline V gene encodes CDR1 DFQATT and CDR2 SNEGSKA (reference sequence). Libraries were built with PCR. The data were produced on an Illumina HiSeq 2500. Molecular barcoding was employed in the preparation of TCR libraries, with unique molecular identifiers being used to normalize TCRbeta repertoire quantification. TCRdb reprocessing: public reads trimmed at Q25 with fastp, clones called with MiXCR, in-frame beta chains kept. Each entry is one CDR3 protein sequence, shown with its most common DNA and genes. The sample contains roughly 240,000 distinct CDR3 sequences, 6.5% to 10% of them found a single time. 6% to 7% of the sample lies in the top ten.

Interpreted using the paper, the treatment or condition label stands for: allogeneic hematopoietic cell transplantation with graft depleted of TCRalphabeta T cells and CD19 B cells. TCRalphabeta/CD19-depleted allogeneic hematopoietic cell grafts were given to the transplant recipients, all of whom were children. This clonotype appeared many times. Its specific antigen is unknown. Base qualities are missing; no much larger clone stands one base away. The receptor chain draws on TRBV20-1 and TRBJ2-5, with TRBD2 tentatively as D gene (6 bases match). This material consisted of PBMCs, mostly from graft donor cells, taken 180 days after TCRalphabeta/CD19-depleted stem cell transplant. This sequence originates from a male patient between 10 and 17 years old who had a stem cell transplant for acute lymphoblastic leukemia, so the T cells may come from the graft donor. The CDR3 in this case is CSSRDSVQETQYF. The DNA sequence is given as TGCAGTTCCCGGGACTCGGTCCAAGAGACCCAGTACTTC.